This T cell receptor (beta chain) was profiled in a study of T-cell memory formation after mild COVID-19. The wider study: TCR clusters mostly belonged to single donors.

Broader study findings: CD8+ contracting clones occupied EMRA, while CD4+ ones occupied mainly CM and EM.

Employing constant-segment primers, 5'RACE generated TCR alpha and TCR beta cDNA libraries bearing sample barcodes and UMIs. MiXCR was run by TCRdb on the 5' RACE reads, yielding one entry per CDR3 protein. The table shows approximately 580,000 distinct CDR3 sequences, with around 20% occurring only once. A remark on this clonotype: The antigen remains undetermined.

V lost 2 bases and J lost 9, with 15 bases in between. The CDR3 contains 14 residues. CDR1 is ENHRY, CDR2 SYGVKD, per germline. This rearrangement joins TRBV10-3 to TRBJ2-3; D is perhaps TRBD2 (6 bases). The material sequenced was PBMCs or a T cell subset sorted from them (not recorded which). The TCR was taken from an adult woman who had mild COVID-19 (a few samples of this study predate the infection). Cell type and time point are not known. For the CDR3, the DNA is TGTGCCATCAGTGAGAGGGGCCGGGCGGGAACGCAGTATTTT. As protein: CAISERGRAGTQYF.